One T cell receptor beta chain is described in this entry. This clone was counted once. Its antigen is unknown. Base quality data are lacking; no much larger clone is found one base away. Trimming removed 4 bases from V and 5 bases from J; the gene matches leave 3 bases unexplained. The CDR3 starts with the cysteine, ends with the phenylalanine, and has 13 residues. Of the read, only the CDR3 DNA is kept; its 39 bases are in frame from base 1. Reading the germline V gene gives CDR1 SGHTS and CDR2 YDEGEE. The data derive from a study of shared T cell receptors in the human thymus (dated by TCRdb to the early 2020s). Describing the broader study: The study examined how self-reactive, shared T-cell receptor alpha chains are generated in the human thymus.

The library was obtained by the immunoSEQ multiplex PCR assay. TCRdb mirrors the immuneACCESS table, restricted to in-frame sequences. Some clones are absent from its copies; in checked studies, under half trace to an unresolved V gene, and the reason for the others is unknown. For this sample there are roughly 560,000 clones; 75% to 80% appear just once. The top ten hold about 0.014% of the sample. The same sample was also studied in work on human thymus T cells. As noted in the second study: Immunologically healthy infants undergoing open corrective cardiac surgery for congenital heart defects in Finland were used as donors. Thymus tissue was obtained as surgical resects removed during corrective cardiac surgery. Usage of V and J gene segments appeared to be biased in both the thymic and the peripheral blood repertoires. Highly overlapping thymic TCR repertoires among unrelated individuals were reported in the related research. The study used under 10 infant thymus samples plus four related peripheral blood samples to characterize TCR alpha and beta repertoires. The infant donors were roughly 7 to 250 days old, and the cohort included five to seven males and a couple of females. Thymocytes were mechanically released from the tissue and were stored as pellets of roughly 9.5-34 million cells at -70 degrees C. A QIAsymphony instrument was used to extract genomic DNA from the frozen cell pellets. The immunoSEQ multiplex PCR assay was used to amplify the TCRB and TCRAD loci from a standardized amount of quality-controlled genomic DNA. Amplicons spanned the V(D)J region at a length sufficient to cover the CDR3 and identify V and J genes. Through the commercial immunoSEQ service, the amplicons were sequenced on an Illumina platform. Primer bias and sequencing errors were corrected as previously described, and TCRAD and TCRB definitions were based on the IMGT database. Repertoires were analysed with immunoSEQ Analyzer 3.0 and VDJTools, covering basic statistics, V/J segment usage, diversity estimates, rarefaction and pairwise overlap. To estimate diversity, the Chao1, ChaoE, Efron-Thisted, Shannon and inverse Simpson indices were applied, and diversity was also estimated on datasets down-sampled to the smallest sample. Repertoire overlap used strict matching of CDR3 nucleotide sequence, V gene and J gene, with Jaccard-based multidimensional scaling clustering. On average, roughly 740,000 unique TCRB clonotypes were obtained from thymus samples, compared with 70,000 to 90,000 from blood samples.

Material: thymocytes. The TCR was taken from a boy younger than two with a congenital heart defect. Donor details come from another sample of the same person, matched by shared clones. The sequence links TRBV5-8 to TRBJ1-5; 7 nucleotides in the junction match TRBD1. The CDR3 reads CASSPGQHQPQHF. The nucleotide sequence reads as follows: TGTGCCAGCAGCCCGGGACAGCATCAGCCCCAGCATTTT.